This T cell receptor (beta chain) emerged from a study of tumor-infiltrating lymphocytes in primary liver carcinoma. Study-wide points: Tumors and blood were compared for top-250-clone fraction, and tumors had the significantly higher value (p = 0.039). Tumor region pairs showed greater overlap than either tumor-adjacent or tumor-blood pairs did.

Concerning this clonotype itself: No antigen is known for it.

Extraction also yielded germline DNA, while blood RNA was obtained from unsorted whole blood. The CDR3 sequence is 12 residues long. Trimming took off 1 base at V and 11 bases at J, with 9 bases between the two ends. Per the germline V gene, CDR1 is SEHNR and CDR2 is FQNEAQ (reference sequence). The authors made TCR beta cDNA from about 500 ng total RNA with a constant-region primer. Amplification in three nested multiplex PCR rounds with slightly modified ARM-PCR gave rise to TCR beta libraries. Each of the first two PCR rounds ran nine to ten cycles with TRBV1-TRBV30 forward and C-beta reverse primers. Each CDR3 protein is one row after TCRdb ran MiXCR on the multiplex PCR reads. The sample contains approximately 300,000 distinct CDR3 sequences, about 62% of which appear only once.

The sequence came from a man aged 40-49 years with primary liver carcinoma and hepatitis B virus infection. Input material: peripheral blood. The genes are TRBV7-9 and TRBJ1-5; D is unresolved. CDR3 in DNA: TGTGCCAGCAGCTTAGGAACAAGAACCCAGCATTTT. Its protein product is CASSLGTRTQHF.